The 30 T cell receptor beta chains presented below share a single source sample, sequenced in a study of T cells in Graves' hyperthyroidism and ophthalmopathy. Template material for amplifying TCR beta CDR3 regions consisted of RNA transcripts. First-round RT-PCR with HTBI primers amplified the TCR CDR3 region. TCRdb reprocessed the multiplex PCR reads with MiXCR, giving one entry per CDR3 protein. The sample includes fewer than 350,000 distinct CDR3 sequences, approximately 18% seen only once; the top ten take 45% to 55%. The specimen sequenced was blood. Receptors were obtained from a woman aged 50 to 60 with Graves' hyperthyroidism.

In its sample, this clonotype was seen many times. This chain joins TRBV30 and TRBJ1-6; TRBD1 matches 8 bases. Trimming cost V 6 bases and J 5 bases; bases outside gene matches: 15. This CDR3 has 17 residues. In germline, CDR1 is GTSNPN, CDR2 SVGIG (reference sequence). CDR3 DNA sequence: TGTGCCTGTGGCTTCGGACAGGGTAGTAGGAATAATTCACCCCTCCACTTT. This gives the protein CACGFGQGSRNNSPLHF.

This sequence joins TRBV7-9 and TRBJ2-7, with TRBD2 matching 8 bases. Germline V gene lookup returns CDR1 SEHNR and CDR2 FQNEAQ (reference sequence). The V segment lost 1 base and the J segment 5 bases; nucleotides outside the gene matches: 10. The CDR3 extends over 16 amino acids. In DNA, the CDR3 is TGTGCCAGCAGCTTAGGGAGAGCGGGAGAATACGACGAGCAGTACTTC. Its protein is CASSLGRAGEYDEQYF.

This clonotype was recorded a few times. The chain's CDR3 is CASTRRGGNQPQHF. The CDR3 bases are TGTGCCAGTACCCGAAGGGGCGGCAATCAGCCCCAGCATTTT. The chain joins TRBV19 to TRBJ1-5; a possible D gene is TRBD1 (5 bases). The CDR3 is 14 amino acids. The germline CDR1 and CDR2 sequences are LNHDA and SQIVND (reference sequence). V gave up 7 bases and J gave up 2 bases, with 12 bases separating them. The full variable domain, rest sourced from reference TRBV19 and TRBJ1-5, is DGGITQSPKYLFRKEGQNVTLSCEQNLNHDAMYWYRQDPGQGLRLIYYSQIVNDFQKGDIAEGYSVSREKKESFPLTVTSAQKNPTAFYLCASTRRGGNQPQHFGDGTRLSIL.

This clonotype was observed at least ten times. This chain joins TRBV20-1 and TRBJ1-2; the D gene is possibly TRBD1 (6 bases). Germline CDR1 DFQATT, CDR2 SNEGSKA (reference sequence). V lost 5 bases and J 5 bases, leaving 21 bases between the germline ends. The CDR3 has 15 residues. The CDR3 here is CSAGVRQAVRYGYTF. The DNA for the CDR3 is TGCAGTGCTGGAGTGAGACAGGCCGTCCGTTATGGCTACACCTTC.

There are many counts of this clonotype. The V and J genes are TRBV11-2 and TRBJ2-3, with 9 positions matching TRBD2. The CDR3 is 16 amino acids. V gave up 5 bases and J gave up 0 bases; unmatched junction bases: 6. CDR1 is SGHAT, CDR2 FQNNGV, per germline. Here the CDR3 DNA reads TGTGCCAGCAGCATCGGACTAGCGCAGAGCACAGATACGCAGTATTTT. Translating gives CASSIGLAQSTDTQYF.

This clonotype appeared many times. The chain recombines TRBV5-1 with TRBJ2-3, with D uncertain. The ends were cut back, 1 base at V and 6 bases at J, with 12 bases in the middle. The germline CDR1 and CDR2 sequences are SGHRS and YFSETQ. This CDR3 has 14 amino acids. The chain's CDR3 is CASSLPYRVDTQYF. As DNA, the CDR3 is TGCGCCAGCAGCTTGCCCTATCGAGTGGATACGCAGTATTTT.

This clonotype was seen a handful of times. At one end, the junction sequence differs from germline, possibly due to a read error. The CDR3 DNA follows: TGCAGTGCCAGAGGGGGCTGGGGGGAGACCCAGTACTTC. Amino acid sequence: CSARGGWGETQYF. The chain couples TRBV20-1 to TRBJ2-5; 7 positions match TRBD1. Germline assignment: CDR1 DFQATT and CDR2 SNEGSKA (reference sequence). CDR3 length: 13 residues.

In this sample, this clonotype turned up a few times. With a much larger clone just one base away, this may be a read error. CDR3 region: CASSSHGSGGNEQFF. CDR3 sequence (DNA): TGTGCCAGCTCAAGCCACGGGAGCGGCGGGAATGAGCAGTTCTTC. The rearrangement joins TRBV18 to TRBJ2-1; maybe TRBD2 (6 bases). In germline, CDR1 is KGHSH, CDR2 LQKENI. Trimming took 5 bases from V and 7 from J, leaving 18 bases between them. This CDR3 comprises 15 residues.

The chain links TRBV29-1 to TRBJ1-2; perhaps TRBD1 as D (6 bases). V gave up 8 bases and J gave up 6 bases, with 22 bases separating them. This CDR3 has 14 amino acids. Germline lookup yields CDR1 SQVTM and CDR2 ANQGSEA. The CDR3 DNA reads as TGCAGCATCCCCCCTGCTGGGGGGGCAAATGGCTACACCTTC. It encodes CSIPPAGGANGYTF.

Comments on this clonotype: A much larger clone sits a single nucleotide away, making a read error possible. The genes are TRBV13 and TRBJ1-1; weak D call: TRBD1 (5 bases). Germline V gives CDR1 PRHDT, CDR2 FYEKMQ (reference sequence). The length of the CDR3 is 14 residues. CDR3 sequence (DNA): TGTGCCTGCAGTACCCGGGCAGGGCGGACTGAAGCTTTCTTT. This gives the protein CACSTRAGRTEAFF.

The gene calls are TRBV11-1 and TRBJ2-5; the D call may be TRBD1 or TRBD2 (5 bases each). This CDR3 has 15 residues. In germline, CDR1 is SGHAT, CDR2 FQDESV (reference sequence). The V and J ends lost 0 bases and 1 base respectively, with 9 bases between them. CDR3: CASSLAGVLQETQYF. Written as DNA, the CDR3 is TGTGCCAGCAGCTTAGCGGGGGTTCTCCAAGAGACCCAGTACTTC.

This clonotype was recorded a few times. V usage is TRBV28 and J usage is TRBJ2-5; maybe TRBD2 (5 bases). Germline assignment: CDR1 MDHEN and CDR2 SYDVKM. This CDR3 is 13 amino acids long. Deletions cut 10 bases from V and 1 base from J, with 13 bases between. The CDR3 loop is CATSAGPQETQYF. The CDR3 bases are TGTGCCACCTCCGCGGGCCCCCAAGAGACCCAGTACTTC.

This sequence joins TRBV9 and TRBJ2-1; no clear D. Germline values: CDR1 SGDLS, CDR2 YYNGEE. The V end lost 3 bases, the J end lost 15 bases, and 16 bases lay between the germline ends. This CDR3 spans 12 amino acids. CDR3 loop: CASSGLGGPGFF. CDR3 DNA: TGTGCCAGCAGCGGCCTCGGTGGACCGGGGTTCTTC.

This clonotype has at least ten counts. The CDR3 loop reads CASRGTENTEAFF. CDR3 nucleotide sequence: TGTGCCAGCCGAGGGACAGAGAACACTGAAGCTTTCTTT. The chain recombines TRBV12-3 or TRBV12-4 with TRBJ1-1; 7 bases are a match to TRBD1. The CDR3 runs 13 residues. V shed 8 bases, J shed 1 base, and the junction held 4 bases outside the gene matches.

The sample holds many counts of this clonotype. The rearrangement links TRBV29-1 to TRBJ1-1; 8 bases map to TRBD1. V dropped 6 bases and J dropped 4; count of bases not matched to a gene: 10. The CDR3 is made up of 14 amino acids. CDR1 and CDR2 (germline): SQVTM, ANQGSEA. The CDR3 DNA follows: TGCAGCGTACCAGGACAGGGAGTGGGCACTGAAGCTTTCTTT. Translation gives CSVPGQGVGTEAFF.

Turning to this clonotype: This sequence may be a read error, since a much larger clone differs from it by one base. V and J are TRBV12-3 or TRBV12-4 and TRBJ1-1; D unclear. Between the trimmed V and J ends, which lost 3 bases and 0 bases, there was a span of 11 bases. The CDR3 is made up of 15 amino acids. Written as DNA, the CDR3 is TGTGCCAGCAGTTTTATCGATCAAGTGAACACTGAAGCTTTCTTT. Protein sequence: CASSFIDQVNTEAFF.

This clonotype was detected only a few times. V gene TRBV4-1 combines with J gene TRBJ1-6; D is perhaps TRBD1 (6 bases). The CDR3 is 17 amino acids. Germline-derived CDR1 and CDR2 are MGHRA and YSYEKL. Trimming removed 2 bases from V and 0 bases from J, with 11 bases in between. Here the CDR3 DNA reads TGCGCCAGCAGCCAAAGCAGGGGCACCTCCTATAATTCACCCCTCCACTTT. This translates into CASSQSRGTSYNSPLHF.

This chain uses TRBV28 with TRBJ2-1; a possible D gene is TRBD1 (5 bases). The CDR3 runs 15 residues. From germline, CDR1 is MDHEN and CDR2 SYDVKM. V lost 2 bases and J lost 4, with 12 bases in between. The CDR3 protein is CASSLEVGEYNEQFF. The DNA of the CDR3 is TGTGCCAGCAGTTTAGAAGTAGGGGAATACAATGAGCAGTTCTTC.

This clonotype was detected a few times. The chain combines TRBV7-9 with TRBJ1-2; tentatively, D is TRBD1 (5 bases). From germline, CDR1 is SEHNR and CDR2 FQNEAQ (reference sequence). This CDR3 spans 15 amino acids. Trimming took off 5 bases at V and 0 bases at J, with 13 bases between the two ends. CDR3 amino acids: CASSKDAGANYGYTF. The CDR3 coding sequence is TGTGCCAGCAGCAAAGATGCGGGGGCTAACTATGGCTACACCTTC.

V is TRBV12-3 or TRBV12-4 and J is TRBJ1-3; D unresolved. The CDR3 has 15 amino acids. Between the trimmed V and J ends, which lost 6 bases and 0 bases, there was a span of 12 bases. CDR3 sequence reads: CASRSGRDSGNTIYF. The CDR3 DNA is TGTGCCAGCAGATCCGGACGTGACTCTGGAAACACCATATATTTT.

This sequence joins TRBV5-1 and TRBJ1-3; the D is unclear. Germline-derived CDR1 and CDR2 are SGHRS and YFSETQ. There are 14 residues in the CDR3. Trimming stripped 0 bases from V and 8 bases from J, with 12 bases between. The CDR3 reads CASSLAVMSDTIYF. The CDR3 DNA is TGCGCCAGCAGCTTGGCCGTCATGTCAGACACCATATATTTT.

Only a few counts were recorded for this clonotype. V gene TRBV10-3 combines with J gene TRBJ2-7; 10 bases fit TRBD1. The CDR3 runs to 15 residues. With V trimmed by 3 bases and J by 6 bases, 8 bases remained unmatched. Looked up from germline, CDR1 is ENHRY and CDR2 is SYGVKD. The CDR3 nucleotides read TGTGCCATCAGTGAAGGACAGGGGGTCTCGGGCGAGCAGTACGTC. Its translation is CAISEGQGVSGEQYV.

This clonotype appeared many times. The chain combines TRBV5-1 with TRBJ2-3; the D gene is possibly TRBD2 (6 bases). V dropped 1 base and J dropped 6 bases, with 12 bases sitting between them. Germline CDR1 is SGHRS and CDR2 is YFSETQ. This CDR3 region has 14 residues. CDR3 region: CASSLQGEADTQYF. The CDR3 DNA sequence: TGCGCCAGCAGCTTGCAAGGGGAGGCGGATACGCAGTATTTT.

V usage is TRBV18 and J usage is TRBJ1-2; 8 positions match TRBD1. CDR1 is KGHSH and CDR2 is LQKENI in the germline V gene. J lost 7 bases, V lost 8 bases, and 12 bases had no gene match. The CDR3 totals 14 residues. CDR3 in DNA: TGTGCCAGCGACCCAGCCCAGGGGGCCGGTGGCTACACCTTC. Amino acid sequence: CASDPAQGAGGYTF.

This clonotype was counted at least ten times. The V gene is TRBV6-1, the J gene TRBJ1-2; possibly TRBD1 for D (5 bases). The ends were cut back, 6 bases at V and 6 bases at J, with 23 bases in the middle. The CDR3 contains 16 residues. Germline assignment: CDR1 MNHNS and CDR2 SASEGT. The CDR3: CASRPRDGSLRDGYTF. The CDR3 coding sequence is TGTGCCAGCAGACCCCGGGACGGAAGCCTGCGGGATGGCTACACCTTC.

V gene TRBV28 combines with J gene TRBJ1-1; D call uncertain. The CDR3 sequence is 12 residues long. Per the germline V gene, CDR1 is MDHEN and CDR2 is SYDVKM. Trimming left V 7 bases short and J 6 bases short, with 12 bases between. Here the CDR3 reads CASNPNPSEAFF. CDR3 sequence (DNA): TGTGCCAGCAATCCGAACCCCTCTGAAGCTTTCTTT.

The chain combines TRBV5-8 with TRBJ1-1; D is uncertain. Germline loops: CDR1 SGHTS, CDR2 YDEGEE. The CDR3 runs 13 residues. The ends were cut back, 0 bases at V and 4 bases at J, with 7 bases in the middle. The CDR3 sequence is CASSLANPTEAFF. The CDR3, as DNA: TGTGCCAGCAGCTTGGCCAATCCCACTGAAGCTTTCTTT.

With regard to this clonotype: This is likely a read error, given that the CDR3 carries no conserved phenylalanine or tryptophan at its end. The chain has TRBV6-1 and TRBJ1-1, with TRBD1 as a possible D gene (5 bases). The CDR3 length is 14 residues. Trimming stripped 10 bases from V and 1 base from J, with 16 bases between. Per the germline V gene, CDR1 is MNHNS and CDR2 is SASEGT. The CDR3 coding sequence is TGTGCCACCAAATTGACAGAGCGGAACACTGAAGCTTTCCTT. Protein: CATKLTERNTEAFL.

This clonotype was seen only a few times. The chain employs TRBV20-1 and TRBJ1-4, with 10 bases fitting TRBD1. The germline V gene encodes CDR1 DFQATT and CDR2 SNEGSKA (reference sequence). The CDR3 is made up of 13 amino acids. The ends lost 2 bases at V and 8 bases at J; junction bases unmatched: 2. CDR3 protein: CSARRTGGEKLFF. As DNA, the CDR3 is TGCAGTGCTAGAAGGACAGGGGGGGAAAAACTGTTTTTT.

This clonotype was observed a handful of times. The V and J genes are TRBV20-1 and TRBJ1-2; 7 nucleotides match TRBD1. Germline-derived CDR1 and CDR2 are DFQATT and SNEGSKA (reference sequence). V lost 4 bases and J lost 8; bases outside the gene matches: 4. The CDR3 is 11 residues long. CDR3: CSAKNRGGYTF. CDR3 DNA: TGCAGTGCTAAAAACAGGGGAGGCTACACCTTC.